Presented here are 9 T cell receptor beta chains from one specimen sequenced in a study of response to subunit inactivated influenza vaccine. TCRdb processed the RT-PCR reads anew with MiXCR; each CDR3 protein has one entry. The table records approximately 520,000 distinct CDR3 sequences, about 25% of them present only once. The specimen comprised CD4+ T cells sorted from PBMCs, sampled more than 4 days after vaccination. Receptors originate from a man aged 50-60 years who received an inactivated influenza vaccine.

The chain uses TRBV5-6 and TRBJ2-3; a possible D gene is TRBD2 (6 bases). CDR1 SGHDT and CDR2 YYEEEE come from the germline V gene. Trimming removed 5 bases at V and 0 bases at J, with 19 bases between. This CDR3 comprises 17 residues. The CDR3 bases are TGTGCCAGCAGTTTCCCAGGCCCGGGACTTAGCACAGATACGCAGTATTTT. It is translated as CASSFPGPGLSTDTQYF.

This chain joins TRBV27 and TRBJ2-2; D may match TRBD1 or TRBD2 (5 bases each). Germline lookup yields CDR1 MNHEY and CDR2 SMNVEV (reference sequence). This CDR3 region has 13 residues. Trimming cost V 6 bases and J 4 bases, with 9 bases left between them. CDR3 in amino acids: CASRPGTTGELFF. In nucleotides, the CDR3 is TGTGCCAGCAGACCCGGGACCACCGGGGAGCTGTTTTTT.

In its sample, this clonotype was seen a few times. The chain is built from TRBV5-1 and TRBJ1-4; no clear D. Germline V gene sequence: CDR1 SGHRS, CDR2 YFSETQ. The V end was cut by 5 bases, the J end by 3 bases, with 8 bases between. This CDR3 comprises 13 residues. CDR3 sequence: CASRQGANEKLFF. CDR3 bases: TGCGCCAGCAGACAAGGAGCTAATGAAAAACTGTTTTTT.

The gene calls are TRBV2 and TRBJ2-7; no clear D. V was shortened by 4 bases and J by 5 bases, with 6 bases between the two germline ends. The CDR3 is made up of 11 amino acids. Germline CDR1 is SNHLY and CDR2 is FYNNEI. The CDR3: CASSGDHEQYF. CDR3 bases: TGTGCCAGCAGTGGGGATCACGAGCAGTACTTC. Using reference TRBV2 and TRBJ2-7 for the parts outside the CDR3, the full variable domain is EPEVTQTPSHQVTQMGQEVILRCVPISNHLYFYWYRQILGQKVEFLVSFYNNEISEKSEIFDDQFSVERPDGSNFTLKIRSTKLEDSAMYFCASSGDHEQYFGPGTRLTVT.

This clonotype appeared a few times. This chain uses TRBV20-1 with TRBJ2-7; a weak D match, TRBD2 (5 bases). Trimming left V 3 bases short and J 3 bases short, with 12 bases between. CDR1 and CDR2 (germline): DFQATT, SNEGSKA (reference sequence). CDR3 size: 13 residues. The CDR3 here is CSARGYGGYEQYF. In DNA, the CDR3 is TGCAGTGCTAGGGGCTATGGAGGCTACGAGCAGTACTTC.

In nucleotides, the CDR3 is TGTGCCAGCAGTTTGGTAGGGGGGCTTTTTTACGAGCAGTACTTC. Translating it yields CASSLVGGLFYEQYF. This chain connects TRBV12-3 or TRBV12-4 to TRBJ2-7, with D perhaps TRBD1 or TRBD2 (6 bases each). CDR3 size: 15 residues. V lost 3 bases and J lost 4, with 16 bases in between.

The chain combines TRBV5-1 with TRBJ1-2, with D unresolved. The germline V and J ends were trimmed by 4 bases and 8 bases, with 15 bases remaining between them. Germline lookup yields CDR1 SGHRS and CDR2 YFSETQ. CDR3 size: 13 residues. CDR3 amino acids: CASSPSGIQGYTF. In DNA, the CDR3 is TGCGCCAGCAGCCCCTCGGGGATACAAGGCTACACCTTC.

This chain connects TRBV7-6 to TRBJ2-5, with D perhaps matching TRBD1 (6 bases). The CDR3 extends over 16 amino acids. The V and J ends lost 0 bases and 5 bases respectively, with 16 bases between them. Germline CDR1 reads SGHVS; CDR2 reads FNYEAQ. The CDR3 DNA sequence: TGTGCCAGCAGCTTAGCTTGGCAGGGGCAGCGGGAGACCCAGTACTTC. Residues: CASSLAWQGQRETQYF.

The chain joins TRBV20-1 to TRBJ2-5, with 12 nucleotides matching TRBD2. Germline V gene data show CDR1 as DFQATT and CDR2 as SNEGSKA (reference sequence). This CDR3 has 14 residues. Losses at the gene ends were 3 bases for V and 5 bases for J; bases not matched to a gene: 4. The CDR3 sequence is CSARTSGSGETQYF. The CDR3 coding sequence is TGCAGTGCTAGGACTAGCGGGAGTGGGGAGACCCAGTACTTC.